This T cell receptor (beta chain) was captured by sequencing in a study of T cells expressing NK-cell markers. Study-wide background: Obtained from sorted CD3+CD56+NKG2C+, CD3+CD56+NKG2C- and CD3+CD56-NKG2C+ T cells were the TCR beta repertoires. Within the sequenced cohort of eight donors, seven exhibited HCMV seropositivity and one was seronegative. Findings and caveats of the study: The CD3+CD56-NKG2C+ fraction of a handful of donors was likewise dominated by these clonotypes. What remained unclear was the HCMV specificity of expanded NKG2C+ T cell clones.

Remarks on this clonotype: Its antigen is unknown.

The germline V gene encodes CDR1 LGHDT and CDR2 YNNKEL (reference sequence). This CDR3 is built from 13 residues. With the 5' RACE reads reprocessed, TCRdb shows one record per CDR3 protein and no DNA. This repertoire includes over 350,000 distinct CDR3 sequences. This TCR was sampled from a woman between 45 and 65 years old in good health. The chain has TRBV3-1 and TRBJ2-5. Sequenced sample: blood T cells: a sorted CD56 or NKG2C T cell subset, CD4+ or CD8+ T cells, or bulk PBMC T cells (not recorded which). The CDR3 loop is CASSHDPRVIQYF.